This T cell receptor (beta chain) was documented in a study of blood T cell repertoires in COVID-19. Background on the study: From T cells, B-cell-depleted T cells, or PBMCs came the material, which was cDNA or gDNA.

Each participant's cohort was designated according to participant-reported clinical history. Germline values: CDR1 MDHEN, CDR2 SYDVKM. The CDR3 has 17 residues. V lost 7 bases to trimming and J lost 1 base; unmatched junction nucleotides: 11. Sequencing used immunoSEQ multiplex PCR; TCRdb keeps in-frame clones, though not all of them. Of 80,000 to 130,000 clones listed, around 86% are singletons. The clonotype comes from a woman aged 45 to 65 who had recovered from COVID-19. The genes are TRBV28 and TRBJ2-3, with TRBD1 identical over 10 bases. The sequenced sample consisted of PBMCs or T cells enriched from blood (not recorded which). Here the CDR3 DNA reads TGTGCCAGCACAGCACCCGGGACAGGGGTTGGCACAGATACGCAGTATTTT. Translated: CASTAPGTGVGTDTQYF.